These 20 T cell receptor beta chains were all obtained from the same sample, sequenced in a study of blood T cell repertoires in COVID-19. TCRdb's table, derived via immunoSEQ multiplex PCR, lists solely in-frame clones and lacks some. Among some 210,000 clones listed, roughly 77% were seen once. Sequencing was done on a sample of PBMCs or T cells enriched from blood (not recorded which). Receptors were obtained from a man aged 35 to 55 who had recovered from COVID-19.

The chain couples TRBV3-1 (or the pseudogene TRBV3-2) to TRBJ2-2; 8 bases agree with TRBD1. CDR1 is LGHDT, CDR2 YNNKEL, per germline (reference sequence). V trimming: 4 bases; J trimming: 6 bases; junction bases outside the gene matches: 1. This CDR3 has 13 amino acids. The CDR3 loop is CASSPTGAGELFF. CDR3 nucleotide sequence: TGTGCCAGCAGCCCGACAGGGGCCGGGGAGCTGTTTTTT.

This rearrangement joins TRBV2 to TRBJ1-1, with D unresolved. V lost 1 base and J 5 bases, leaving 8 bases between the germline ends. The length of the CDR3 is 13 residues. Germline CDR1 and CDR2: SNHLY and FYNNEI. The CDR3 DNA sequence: TGTGCCAGCAGTGAAGGGGCGCGTACTGAAGCTTTCTTT. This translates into CASSEGARTEAFF.

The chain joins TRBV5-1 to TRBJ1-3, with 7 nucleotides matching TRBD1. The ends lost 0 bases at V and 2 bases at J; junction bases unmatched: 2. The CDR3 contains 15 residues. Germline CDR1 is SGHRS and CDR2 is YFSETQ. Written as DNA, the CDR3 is TGCGCCAGCAGCTTGGGGCAGGGGGCTGGAAACACCATATATTTT. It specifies CASSLGQGAGNTIYF.

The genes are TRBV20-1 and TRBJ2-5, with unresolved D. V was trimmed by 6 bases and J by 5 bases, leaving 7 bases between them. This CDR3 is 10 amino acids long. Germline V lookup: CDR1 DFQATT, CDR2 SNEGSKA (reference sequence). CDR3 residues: CSAQDETQYF. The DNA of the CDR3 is TGCAGTGCCCAGGATGAGACCCAGTACTTC.

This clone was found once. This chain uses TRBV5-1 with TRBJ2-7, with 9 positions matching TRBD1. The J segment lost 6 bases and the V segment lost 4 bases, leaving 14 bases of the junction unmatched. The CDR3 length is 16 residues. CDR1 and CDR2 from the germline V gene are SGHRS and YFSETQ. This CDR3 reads CASSKNFGTGIVEQYF. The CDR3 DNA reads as TGCGCCAGCAGCAAAAACTTCGGGACAGGGATAGTCGAGCAGTACTTC.

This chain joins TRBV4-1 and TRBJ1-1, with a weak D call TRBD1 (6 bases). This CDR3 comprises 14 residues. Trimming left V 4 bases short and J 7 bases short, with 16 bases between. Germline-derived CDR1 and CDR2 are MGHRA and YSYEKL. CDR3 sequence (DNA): TGCGCCAGCAGCCTTTGGACAGCCGAGGATGAAGCTTTCTTT. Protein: CASSLWTAEDEAFF.

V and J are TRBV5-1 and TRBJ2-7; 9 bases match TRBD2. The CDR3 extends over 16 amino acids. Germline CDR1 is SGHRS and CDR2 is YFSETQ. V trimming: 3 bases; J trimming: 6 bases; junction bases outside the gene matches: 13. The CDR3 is CASSSVSSGVWFEQYF. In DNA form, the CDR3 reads TGCGCCAGCAGCTCGGTATCTAGCGGGGTATGGTTCGAGCAGTACTTC.

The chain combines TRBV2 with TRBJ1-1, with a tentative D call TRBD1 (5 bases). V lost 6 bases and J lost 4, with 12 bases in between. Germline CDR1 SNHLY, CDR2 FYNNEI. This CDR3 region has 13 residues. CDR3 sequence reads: CASSRAWGTEAFF. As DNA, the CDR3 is TGTGCCAGCAGCAGGGCGTGGGGCACTGAAGCTTTCTTT.

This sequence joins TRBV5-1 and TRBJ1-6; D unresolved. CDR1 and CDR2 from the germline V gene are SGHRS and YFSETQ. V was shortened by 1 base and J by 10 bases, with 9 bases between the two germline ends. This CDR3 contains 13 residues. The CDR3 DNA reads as TGCGCCAGCAGCTTGATTGAGTCATCACCCCTCCACTTT. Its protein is CASSLIESSPLHF.

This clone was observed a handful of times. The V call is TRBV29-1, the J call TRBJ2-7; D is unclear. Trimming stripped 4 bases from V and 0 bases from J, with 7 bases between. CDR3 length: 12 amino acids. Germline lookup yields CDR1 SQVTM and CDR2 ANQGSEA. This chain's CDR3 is CSVGHNSYEQYF. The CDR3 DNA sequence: TGCAGCGTTGGACATAACTCCTACGAGCAGTACTTC.

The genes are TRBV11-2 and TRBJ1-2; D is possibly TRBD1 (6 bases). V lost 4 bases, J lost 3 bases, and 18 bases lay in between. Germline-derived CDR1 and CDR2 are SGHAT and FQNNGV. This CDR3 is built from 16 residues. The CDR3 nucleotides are TGTGCCAGCAGCTCTACCCCTACAGGGTTTGACTATGGCTACACCTTC. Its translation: CASSSTPTGFDYGYTF.

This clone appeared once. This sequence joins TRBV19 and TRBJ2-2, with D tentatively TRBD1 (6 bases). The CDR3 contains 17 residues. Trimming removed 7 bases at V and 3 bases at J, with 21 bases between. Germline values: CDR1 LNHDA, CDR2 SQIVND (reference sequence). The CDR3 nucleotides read TGTGCCAGTAATAGGAGGACAGCACCCAAAGACACCGGGGAGCTGTTTTTT. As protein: CASNRRTAPKDTGELFF.

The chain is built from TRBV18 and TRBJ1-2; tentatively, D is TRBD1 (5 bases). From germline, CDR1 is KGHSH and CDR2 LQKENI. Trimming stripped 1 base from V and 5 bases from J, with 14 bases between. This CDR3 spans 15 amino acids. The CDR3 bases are TGTGCCAGCTCACCACTTCCCAGGGAAATATATGGCTACACCTTC. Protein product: CASSPLPREIYGYTF.

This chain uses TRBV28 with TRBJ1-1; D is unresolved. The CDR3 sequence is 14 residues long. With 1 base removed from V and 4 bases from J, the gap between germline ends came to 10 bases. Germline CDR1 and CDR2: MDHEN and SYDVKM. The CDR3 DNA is TGTGCCAGCAGTTTATTGGCGGTAGTCACTGAAGCTTTCTTT. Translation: CASSLLAVVTEAFF.

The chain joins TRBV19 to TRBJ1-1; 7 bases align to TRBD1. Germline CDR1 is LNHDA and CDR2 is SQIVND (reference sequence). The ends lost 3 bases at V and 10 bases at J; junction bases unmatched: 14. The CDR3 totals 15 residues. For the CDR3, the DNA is TGTGCCAGTAGTATGGGTGGGCAGGGGGACTTTGGAGCTTTCTTT. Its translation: CASSMGGQGDFGAFF.

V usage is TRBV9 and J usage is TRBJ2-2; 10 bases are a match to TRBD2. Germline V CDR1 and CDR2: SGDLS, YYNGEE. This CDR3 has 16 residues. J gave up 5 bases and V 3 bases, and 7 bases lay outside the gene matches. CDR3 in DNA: TGTGCCAGCAGCGCTCTAGCGGGAGTTGGGACCGGGGAGCTGTTTTTT. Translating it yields CASSALAGVGTGELFF.

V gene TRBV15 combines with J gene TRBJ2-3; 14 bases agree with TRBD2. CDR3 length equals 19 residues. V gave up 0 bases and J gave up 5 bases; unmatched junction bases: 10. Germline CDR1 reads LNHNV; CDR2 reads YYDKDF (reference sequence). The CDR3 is CATSREDPGLAGAEDTQYF. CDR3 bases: TGTGCCACCAGCAGAGAGGACCCGGGACTAGCGGGAGCTGAAGATACGCAGTATTTT.

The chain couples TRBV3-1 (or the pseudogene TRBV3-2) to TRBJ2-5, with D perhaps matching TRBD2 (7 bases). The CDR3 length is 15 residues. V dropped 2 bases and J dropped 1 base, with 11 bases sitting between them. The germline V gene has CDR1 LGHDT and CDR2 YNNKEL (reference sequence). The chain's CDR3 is CASSQRGGAQETQYF. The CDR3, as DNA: TGTGCCAGCAGCCAAAGGGGGGGGGCCCAAGAGACCCAGTACTTC.

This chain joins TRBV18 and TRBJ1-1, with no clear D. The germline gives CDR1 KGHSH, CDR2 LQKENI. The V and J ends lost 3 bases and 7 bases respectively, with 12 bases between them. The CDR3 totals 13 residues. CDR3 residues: CASSPTGTYEAFF. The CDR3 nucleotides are TGTGCCAGCTCACCTACGGGTACCTATGAAGCTTTCTTT.

The CDR3 reads CASSSGQATNTGELFF. In nucleotides, the CDR3 is TGCGCCAGCAGCTCTGGACAGGCGACGAACACCGGGGAGCTGTTTTTT. J is TRBJ2-2 and V is TRBV5-1, with 7 bases matching TRBD1. The CDR3 totals 16 residues. With 3 bases clipped from V and 0 bases from J, the junction kept 5 bases outside the gene matches. Germline V CDR1 and CDR2: SGHRS, YFSETQ.